Sequencing of this T cell receptor (beta chain) was carried out in a study of cytomegalovirus exposure and HLA in healthy donors. The ends lost 5 bases at V and 3 bases at J; junction bases unmatched: 3. CDR3 length: 15 residues. Germline CDR1 and CDR2: LGHNA and YNFKEQ. In the PCR, 60 Vbeta and 13 Jbeta primers were used. Assay: immunoSEQ multiplex PCR; the TCRdb copy retains only in-frame clones and omits some. The data hold 140,000 or so clones, with around 85% observed a single time. This receptor was identified in a female donor in good health and CMV-seronegative. Source material: PBMCs. This rearrangement joins TRBV4-2 to TRBJ2-2; 10 bases are a match to TRBD1. CDR3 DNA sequence: TGTGCCAGCAGCTACGGACAGGGGGACACCGGGGAGCTGTTTTTT. It codes for CASSYGQGDTGELFF.